The next 11 T cell receptor beta chains were all read from a single sample in a study of shared clonotypes between healthy human individuals. CD45RO-negative CD8 cells positively selected for CCR7 made up the naive population, which excluded terminally differentiated effector memory CD45RA+ cells. The method was immunoSEQ multiplex PCR; TCRdb's version includes in-frame clones alone and lacks a portion of them. The table lists about 2.1 million clones, 90% to 95% of them singletons. Source material: naive CD8+ T cells from PBMCs. The source of these receptors is a man between 18 and 29 years old in good health. Some clones in this sample may be carry-over from other donors' samples.

The chain employs TRBV28 and TRBJ2-1; 8 positions agree with TRBD1. CDR3 length: 16 residues. CDR1 is MDHEN and CDR2 is SYDVKM in the germline V gene. Trimming removed 6 bases from V and 0 bases from J; junction bases left unmatched: 7. Here the CDR3 reads CASSERTGSSYNEQFF. CDR3 DNA: TGTGCCAGCAGCGAGAGGACAGGGAGCTCCTACAATGAGCAGTTCTTC. The variable domain in full, completed from reference TRBV28 and TRBJ2-1, reads DVKVTQSSRYLVKRTGEKVFLECVQDMDHENMFWYRQDPGLGLRLIYFSYDVKMKEKGDIPEGYSVSREKKERFSLILESASTNQTSMYLCASSERTGSSYNEQFFGPGTRLTVL.

This rearrangement joins TRBV13 to TRBJ2-7; 10 nucleotides align to TRBD1. The length of the CDR3 is 15 residues. Germline CDR1 PRHDT, CDR2 FYEKMQ (reference sequence). V shed 5 bases and J 6 bases; nucleotides not matched to a gene: 10. As DNA, the CDR3 is TGTGCCAGCAGCCCCCGGGACAGGGGATGGAGCGAGCAGTACTTC. Protein: CASSPRDRGWSEQYF.

J is TRBJ1-1 and V is TRBV7-9; TRBD1 might be the D (6 bases). Trimming removed 1 base at V and 0 bases at J, with 9 bases between. The CDR3 covers 15 residues. Germline CDR1 and CDR2: SEHNR and FQNEAQ (reference sequence). The CDR3 spells CASSLEGHLNTEAFF. CDR3 sequence (DNA): TGTGCCAGCAGCTTAGAGGGACACCTGAACACTGAAGCTTTCTTT.

V is TRBV7-2 and J is TRBJ1-1; D not resolved. The CDR3 contains 14 residues. Deletions cut 3 bases from V and 0 bases from J, with 8 bases between. Germline V gives CDR1 SGHTA, CDR2 FQGNSA. This chain's CDR3 is CASSFGGMNTEAFF. Here the CDR3 DNA reads TGTGCCAGCAGCTTCGGCGGGATGAACACTGAAGCTTTCTTT.

The chain links TRBV4-1 to TRBJ2-5; no reliable D call. Germline assignment: CDR1 MGHRA and CDR2 YSYEKL. The CDR3 is 13 amino acids. Trimming stripped 4 bases from V and 1 base from J, with 7 bases between. The CDR3 DNA is TGCGCCAGCAGCCTGAGGAGCCAAGAGACCCAGTACTTC. Its translation: CASSLRSQETQYF.

This clone occurred once. The rearrangement uses TRBV28 and TRBJ1-2; D call uncertain. V was clipped by 1 base and J by 2 bases, with 11 bases between them. The CDR3 sequence is 15 residues long. The germline CDR1 and CDR2 sequences are MDHEN and SYDVKM. CDR3 bases: TGTGCCAGCAGTTTATTGGGCACCTTAAACTATGGCTACACCTTC. It encodes CASSLLGTLNYGYTF.

CDR3 DNA: TGCGCCAGCAGCCCCCGGGGGTTCGGGGAGGGAGGGGACAATGAGCAGTTCTTC. Translating it yields CASSPRGFGEGGDNEQFF. This sequence joins TRBV4-3 and TRBJ2-1, with TRBD2 matching 7 bases. The CDR3 has 18 residues. Germline V gene data show CDR1 as LGHNA and CDR2 as YSLEER. The V and J ends lost 4 bases and 5 bases, in that order; junction bases with no gene match: 17.

V usage is TRBV28 and J usage is TRBJ2-1; 15 nucleotides line up with TRBD2. This CDR3 has 18 residues. CDR1 MDHEN and CDR2 SYDVKM come from the germline V gene. The V segment lost 7 bases and the J segment 2 bases; nucleotides outside the gene matches: 9. CDR3 region: CASTTGLAGGPAYNEQFF. CDR3 nucleotide sequence: TGTGCCAGCACCACGGGACTAGCGGGAGGCCCCGCCTACAATGAGCAGTTCTTC.

The chain links TRBV10-1 to TRBJ2-3; 9 bases map to TRBD2. Trimming removed 5 bases from V and 6 bases from J; junction bases left unmatched: 6. CDR3 length equals 14 residues. Germline lookup yields CDR1 WNHNN and CDR2 SYGVQD (reference sequence). This CDR3 reads CASSLLREGDTQYF. In DNA form, the CDR3 reads TGCGCCAGCAGTCTCCTGCGGGAGGGTGATACGCAGTATTTT.

Comment on this clone: The same CDR3 arises from other DNA sequences in this sample as well. The chain recombines TRBV7-9 with TRBJ2-3; D gene ambiguous. V lost 1 base, J lost 6 bases, and 11 bases lay in between. Germline V gene data show CDR1 as SEHNR and CDR2 as FQNEAQ (reference sequence). The CDR3 is 14 residues long. As DNA, the CDR3 is TGTGCCAGCAGCTTAGTCCTAGTTTCGGATACGCAGTATTTT. It yields the protein CASSLVLVSDTQYF.

This chain uses TRBV19 with TRBJ2-3, with D perhaps matching TRBD1 (5 bases). Trimming left V 6 bases short and J 6 bases short, with 10 bases between. The CDR3 totals 12 residues. Germline assignment: CDR1 LNHDA and CDR2 SQIVND (reference sequence). CDR3 loop: CASRTVTDTQYF. DNA of the CDR3: TGTGCCAGTAGGACAGTCACCGATACGCAGTATTTT.